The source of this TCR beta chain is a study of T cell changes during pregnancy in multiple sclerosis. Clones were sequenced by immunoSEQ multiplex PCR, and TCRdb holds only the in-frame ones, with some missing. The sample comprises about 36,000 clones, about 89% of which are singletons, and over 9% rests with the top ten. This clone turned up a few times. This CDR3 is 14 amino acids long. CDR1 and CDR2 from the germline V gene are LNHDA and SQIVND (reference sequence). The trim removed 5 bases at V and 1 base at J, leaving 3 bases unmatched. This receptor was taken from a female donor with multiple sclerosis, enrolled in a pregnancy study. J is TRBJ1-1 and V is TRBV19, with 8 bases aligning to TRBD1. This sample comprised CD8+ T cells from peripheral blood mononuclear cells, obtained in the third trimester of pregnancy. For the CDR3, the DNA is TGTGCCAGTAGTCAGGGGGCAGGGAACACTGAAGCTTTCTTT. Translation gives CASSQGAGNTEAFF.